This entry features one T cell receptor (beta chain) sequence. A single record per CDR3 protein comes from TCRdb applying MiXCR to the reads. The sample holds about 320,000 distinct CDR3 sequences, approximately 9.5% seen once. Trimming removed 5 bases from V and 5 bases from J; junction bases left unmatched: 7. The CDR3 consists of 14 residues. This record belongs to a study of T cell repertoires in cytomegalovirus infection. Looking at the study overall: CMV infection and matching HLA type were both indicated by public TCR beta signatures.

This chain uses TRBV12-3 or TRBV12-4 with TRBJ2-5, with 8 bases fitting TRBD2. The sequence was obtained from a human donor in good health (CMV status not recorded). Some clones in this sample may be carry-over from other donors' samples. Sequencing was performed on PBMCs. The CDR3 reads CASSAGTRRETQYF. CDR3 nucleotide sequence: TGTGCCAGCAGTGCCGGGACTAGAAGGGAGACCCAGTACTTC.